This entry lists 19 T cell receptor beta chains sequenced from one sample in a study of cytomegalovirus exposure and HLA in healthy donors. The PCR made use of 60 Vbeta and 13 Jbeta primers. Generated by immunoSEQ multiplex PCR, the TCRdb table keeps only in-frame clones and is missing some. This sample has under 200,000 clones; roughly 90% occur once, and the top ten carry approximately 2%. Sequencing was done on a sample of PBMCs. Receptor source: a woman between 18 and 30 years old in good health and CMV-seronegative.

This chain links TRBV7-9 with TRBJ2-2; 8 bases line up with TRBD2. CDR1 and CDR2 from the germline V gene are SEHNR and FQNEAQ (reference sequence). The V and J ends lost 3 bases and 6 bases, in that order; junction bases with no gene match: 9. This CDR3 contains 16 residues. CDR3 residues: CASSFSSGNMAGELFF. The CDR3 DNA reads TGTGCCAGCAGCTTTAGTAGCGGGAACATGGCCGGGGAGCTGTTTTTT.

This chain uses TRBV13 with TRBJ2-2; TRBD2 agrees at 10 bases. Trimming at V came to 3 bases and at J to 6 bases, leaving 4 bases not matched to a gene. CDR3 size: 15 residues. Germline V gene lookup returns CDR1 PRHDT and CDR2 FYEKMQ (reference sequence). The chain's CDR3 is CASSFLAGAPGELFF. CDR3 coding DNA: TGTGCCAGCAGCTTTCTAGCGGGAGCCCCCGGGGAGCTGTTTTTT.

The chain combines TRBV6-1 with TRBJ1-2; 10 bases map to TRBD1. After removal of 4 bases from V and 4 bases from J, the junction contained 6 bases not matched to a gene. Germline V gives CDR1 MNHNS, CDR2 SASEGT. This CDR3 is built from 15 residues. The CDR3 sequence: CASSGGTGEGYGYTF. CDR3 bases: TGTGCCAGCAGTGGGGGGACAGGGGAAGGCTATGGCTACACCTTC.

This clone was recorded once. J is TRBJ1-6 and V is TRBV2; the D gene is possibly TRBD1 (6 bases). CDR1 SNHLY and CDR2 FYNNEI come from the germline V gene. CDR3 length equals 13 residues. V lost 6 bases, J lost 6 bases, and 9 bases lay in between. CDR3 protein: CASSGQSNSPLHF. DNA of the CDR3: TGTGCCAGCAGCGGACAGTCTAATTCACCCCTCCACTTT. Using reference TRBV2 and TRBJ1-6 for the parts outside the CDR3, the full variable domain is EPEVTQTPSHQVTQMGQEVILRCVPISNHLYFYWYRQILGQKVEFLVSFYNNEISEKSEIFDDQFSVERPDGSNFTLKIRSTKLEDSAMYFCASSGQSNSPLHFGNGTRLTVT.

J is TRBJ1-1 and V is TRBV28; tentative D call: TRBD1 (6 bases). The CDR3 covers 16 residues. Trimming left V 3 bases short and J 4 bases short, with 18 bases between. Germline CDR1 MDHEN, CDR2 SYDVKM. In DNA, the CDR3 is TGTGCCAGCAGTTTTTGGGGGCCCGATCGGGGCACTGAAGCTTTCTTT. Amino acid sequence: CASSFWGPDRGTEAFF. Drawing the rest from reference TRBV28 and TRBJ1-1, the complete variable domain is DVKVTQSSRYLVKRTGEKVFLECVQDMDHENMFWYRQDPGLGLRLIYFSYDVKMKEKGDIPEGYSVSREKKERFSLILESASTNQTSMYLCASSFWGPDRGTEAFFGQGTRLTVV.

The CDR3 here is CASKDRKTPLAKNIQYF. The CDR3 coding sequence is TGTGCCAGTAAGGACAGAAAAACACCTCTAGCCAAAAACATTCAGTACTTC. The chain combines TRBV19 with TRBJ2-4, with a weak D call TRBD1 (6 bases). CDR3 size: 17 residues. Trimming removed 7 bases at V and 0 bases at J, with 19 bases between. Germline CDR1 reads LNHDA; CDR2 reads SQIVND (reference sequence).

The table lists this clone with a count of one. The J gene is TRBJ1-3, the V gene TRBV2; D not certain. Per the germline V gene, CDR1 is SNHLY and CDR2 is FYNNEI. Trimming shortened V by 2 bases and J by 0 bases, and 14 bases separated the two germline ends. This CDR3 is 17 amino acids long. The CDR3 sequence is CASSENGVRFSGNTIYF. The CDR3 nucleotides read TGTGCCAGCAGTGAAAACGGGGTTAGATTCTCTGGAAACACCATATATTTT.

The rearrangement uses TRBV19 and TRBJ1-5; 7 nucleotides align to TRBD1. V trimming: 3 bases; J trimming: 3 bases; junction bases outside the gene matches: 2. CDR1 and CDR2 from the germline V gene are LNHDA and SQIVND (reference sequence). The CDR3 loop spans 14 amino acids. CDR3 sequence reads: CASSIGTDNQPQHF. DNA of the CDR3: TGTGCCAGTAGTATTGGGACAGACAATCAGCCCCAGCATTTT.

CDR3 loop: CSVKQGSNQPQHF. The CDR3 bases are TGCAGCGTTAAACAGGGAAGCAATCAGCCCCAGCATTTT. The chain recombines TRBV29-1 with TRBJ1-5; D possibly corresponds to TRBD1 (6 bases). V was cut by 5 bases and J by 1 base, with 9 bases left in between. This CDR3 has 13 amino acids. Germline loops: CDR1 SQVTM, CDR2 ANQGSEA.

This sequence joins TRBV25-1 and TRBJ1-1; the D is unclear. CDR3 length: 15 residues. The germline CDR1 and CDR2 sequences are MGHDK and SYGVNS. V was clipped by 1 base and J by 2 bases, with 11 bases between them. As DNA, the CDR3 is TGTGCCAGCAGTGAATTTTCGGTGTTTAACACTGAAGCTTTCTTT. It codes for CASSEFSVFNTEAFF. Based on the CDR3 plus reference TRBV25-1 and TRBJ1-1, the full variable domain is EADIYQTPRYLVIGTGKKITLECSQTMGHDKMYWYQQDPGMELHLIHYSYGVNSTEKGDLSSESTVSRIRTEHFPLTLESARPSHTSQYLCASSEFSVFNTEAFFGQGTRLTVV.

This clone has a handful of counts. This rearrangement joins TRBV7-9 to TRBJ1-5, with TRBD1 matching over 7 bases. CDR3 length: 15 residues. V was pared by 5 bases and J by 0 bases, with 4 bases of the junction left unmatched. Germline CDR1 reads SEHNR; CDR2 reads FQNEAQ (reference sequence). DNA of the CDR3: TGTGCCAGCAGCCCGACAGGGCGTAGCAATCAGCCCCAGCATTTT. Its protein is CASSPTGRSNQPQHF.

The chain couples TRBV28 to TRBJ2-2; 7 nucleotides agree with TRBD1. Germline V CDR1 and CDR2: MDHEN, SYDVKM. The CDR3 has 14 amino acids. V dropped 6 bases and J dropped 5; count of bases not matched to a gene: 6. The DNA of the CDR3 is TGTGCCAGCAGGAATGCAGGGGGAACCGGGGAGCTGTTTTTT. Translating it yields CASRNAGGTGELFF.

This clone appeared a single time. The CDR3 here is CAWSHGNRQPQHF. CDR3 in DNA: TGTGCCTGGAGCCACGGAAACAGGCAGCCCCAGCATTTT. The V gene is TRBV30, the J gene TRBJ1-5; a weak D match, TRBD1 (5 bases). The germline CDR1 and CDR2 sequences are GTSNPN and SVGIG (reference sequence). V was clipped by 3 bases and J by 7 bases, with 13 bases between them. The CDR3 spans 13 residues.

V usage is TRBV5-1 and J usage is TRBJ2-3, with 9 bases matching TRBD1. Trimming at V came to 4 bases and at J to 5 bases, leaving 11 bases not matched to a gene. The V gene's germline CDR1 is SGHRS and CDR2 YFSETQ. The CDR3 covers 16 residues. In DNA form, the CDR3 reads TGCGCCAGCAGCCAACGACGGACAGGGGAGATAGATACGCAGTATTTT. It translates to CASSQRRTGEIDTQYF.

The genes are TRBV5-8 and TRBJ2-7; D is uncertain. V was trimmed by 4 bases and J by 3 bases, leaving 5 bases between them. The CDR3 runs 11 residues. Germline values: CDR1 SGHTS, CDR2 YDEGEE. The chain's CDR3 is CASSPRYEQYF. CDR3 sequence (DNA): TGTGCCAGCAGCCCTCGCTACGAGCAGTACTTC.

The CDR3 bases are TGCAGCGACCCGGACAGGCCTGAGGGCGAGCAGTACTTC. This gives the protein CSDPDRPEGEQYF. V gene TRBV29-1 combines with J gene TRBJ2-7; the match to TRBD1 covers 7 bases. Losses at the gene ends were 7 bases for V and 6 bases for J; bases not matched to a gene: 12. The CDR3 spans 13 residues. Germline V CDR1 and CDR2: SQVTM, ANQGSEA.

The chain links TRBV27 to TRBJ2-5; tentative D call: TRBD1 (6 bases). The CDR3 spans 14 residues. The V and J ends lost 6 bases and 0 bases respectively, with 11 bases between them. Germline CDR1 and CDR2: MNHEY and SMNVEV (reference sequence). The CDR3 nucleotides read TGTGCCAGCAGGGACAGACTTTACCAAGAGACCCAGTACTTC. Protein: CASRDRLYQETQYF.

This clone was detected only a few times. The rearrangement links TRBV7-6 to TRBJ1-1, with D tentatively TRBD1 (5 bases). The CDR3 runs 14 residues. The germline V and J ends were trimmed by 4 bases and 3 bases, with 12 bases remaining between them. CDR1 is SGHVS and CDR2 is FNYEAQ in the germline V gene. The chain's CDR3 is CASSSQDEDTEAFF. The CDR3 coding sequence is TGTGCCAGCAGCTCACAGGATGAAGACACTGAAGCTTTCTTT. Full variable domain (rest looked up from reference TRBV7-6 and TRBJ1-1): GAGVSQSPRYKVTKRGQDVALRCDPISGHVSLYWYRQALGQGPEFLTYFNYEAQQDKSGLPNDRFSAERPEGSISTLTIQRTEQRDSAMYRCASSSQDEDTEAFFGQGTRLTVV.

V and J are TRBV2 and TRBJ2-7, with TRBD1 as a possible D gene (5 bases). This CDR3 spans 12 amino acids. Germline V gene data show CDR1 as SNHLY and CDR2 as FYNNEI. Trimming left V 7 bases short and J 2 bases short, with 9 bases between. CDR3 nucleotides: TGTGCCAGCAAGGGGCCCCCCTACGAGCAGTACTTC. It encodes CASKGPPYEQYF.